The 32 T cell receptor beta chains reported below all come from one sample, sequenced in a study of CD8 T cells in ankylosing spondylitis (dated by TCRdb to about 2017). Library construction relied on 5' RACE. TCRdb names Illumina HiSeq 2500 as the instrument used. In TCRdb, the public reads were trimmed at Q25 with fastp and aligned with MiXCR, with productive beta chains retained. Records with the same CDR3 protein are collapsed into one entry carrying the most frequent genes and DNA. This sample gives 250,000 or so distinct CDR3 sequences in total; more than 20% of them show up just once. The top ten clonotypes cover approximately 0.61% of the sample. The sample comprised blood, either unsorted or a sorted T cell fraction (not recorded which). Every receptor here comes from a male donor with ankylosing spondylitis or in good health (not recorded which).

This clonotype was seen at least ten times. The V gene is TRBV9, the J gene TRBJ2-7, with 9 bases fitting TRBD1. CDR1 is SGDLS and CDR2 is YYNGEE in the germline V gene. The V and J ends lost 9 bases and 2 bases, in that order; junction bases with no gene match: 3. The length of the CDR3 is 12 residues. CDR3 sequence reads: CATHRGPYEQYF. CDR3 nucleotide sequence: TGTGCCACCCACAGGGGGCCCTACGAGCAGTACTTC.

This clonotype occurred many times. This chain links TRBV20-1 with TRBJ2-7; no definite D call. The CDR3 is made up of 11 amino acids. CDR1 and CDR2 (germline): DFQATT, SNEGSKA (reference sequence). V was clipped by 0 bases and J by 5 bases, with 5 bases between them. This CDR3 is CSAREAHEQYF. CDR3 nucleotide sequence: TGCAGTGCTAGAGAGGCCCACGAGCAGTACTTC.

In the case of this clonotype: A much larger clone lies one base from this, so it may be a read error. This chain joins TRBV20-1 and TRBJ2-7; D remains unclear. The CDR3 has 10 amino acids. V was shortened by 0 bases and J by 6 bases, with 3 bases between the two germline ends. The germline CDR1 and CDR2 sequences are DFQATT and SNEGSKA (reference sequence). CDR3 in amino acids: CSAREGEQYF. The CDR3 DNA sequence: TGCAGTGCTAGAGAGGGCGAGCAGTACTTC.

This clonotype was counted ten times or more. CDR3 protein: CASSLARTKETQYF. The DNA for the CDR3 is TGTGCCAGCAGTTTAGCCAGGACCAAGGAGACCCAGTACTTC. The rearrangement uses TRBV12-3 or TRBV12-4 and TRBJ2-5; D gene unclear. The CDR3 spans 14 residues. Trimming pared 0 bases from V and 5 bases from J, leaving 10 bases between.

This sequence joins TRBV3-1 and TRBJ2-5; TRBD1 is a possible D gene (5 bases). The germline CDR1 and CDR2 sequences are LGHDT and YNNKEL (reference sequence). Trimming took off 4 bases at V and 2 bases at J, with 17 bases between the two ends. The length of the CDR3 is 16 residues. The CDR3 DNA sequence: TGTGCCAGCAGCCCCTCGCAGGGATCTCGACAAGAGACCCAGTACTTC. Residues: CASSPSQGSRQETQYF.

The V call is TRBV20-1, the J call TRBJ2-3; 8 bases are shared with TRBD2. J was trimmed by 5 bases and V by 0 bases; bases with no gene match: 10. Germline CDR1 DFQATT, CDR2 SNEGSKA (reference sequence). This CDR3 has 16 amino acids. The CDR3 is CSARDQGGGPRDTQYF. The CDR3 DNA is TGCAGTGCTAGAGACCAGGGCGGGGGGCCGAGAGATACGCAGTATTTT.

This clonotype was seen repeatedly, ten times or more. The chain joins TRBV15 to TRBJ2-3, with a tentative D call TRBD1 (6 bases). Trimming pared 3 bases from V and 2 bases from J, leaving 12 bases between. CDR3 length equals 15 residues. Germline V gene data show CDR1 as LNHNV and CDR2 as YYDKDF (reference sequence). The CDR3 is CATSRPTGSTDTQYF. Written as DNA, the CDR3 is TGTGCCACCAGCAGGCCTACAGGGTCCACAGATACGCAGTATTTT.

The rearrangement joins TRBV6-1 to TRBJ2-5, with 10 bases aligning to TRBD2. The trim removed 6 bases at V and 5 bases at J, leaving 9 bases unmatched. Germline V gives CDR1 MNHNS, CDR2 SASEGT. The CDR3 length is 15 residues. This chain's CDR3 is CASRRSGGAGETQYF. As DNA, the CDR3 is TGTGCCAGCAGGAGGAGCGGGGGGGCTGGGGAGACCCAGTACTTC.

The table lists this clonotype with many counts. The chain links TRBV10-3 to TRBJ1-5; TRBD1 agrees at 7 bases. The CDR3 spans 14 residues. J was trimmed by 0 bases and V by 6 bases; bases with no gene match: 2. In germline, CDR1 is ENHRY, CDR2 SYGVKD. This chain's CDR3 is CAISRDSSNQPQHF. In DNA, the CDR3 is TGTGCCATCAGCCGGGACAGTAGCAATCAGCCCCAGCATTTT.

This clonotype was seen a handful of times. This sequence joins TRBV29-1 and TRBJ2-3; D gene uncertain. The germline V gene encodes CDR1 SQVTM and CDR2 ANQGSEA. The V and J ends lost 2 bases and 7 bases respectively, with 10 bases between them. This CDR3 contains 12 residues. The CDR3 sequence is CSVEPRVNTQYF. The CDR3 nucleotides read TGCAGCGTTGAACCCCGGGTCAATACGCAGTATTTT.

This clonotype was recorded only once. V gene TRBV2 combines with J gene TRBJ2-7, with TRBD2 matching 7 bases. This CDR3 has 14 amino acids. Looked up from germline, CDR1 is SNHLY and CDR2 is FYNNEI. The V segment lost 11 bases and the J segment 3 bases; nucleotides outside the gene matches: 13. In nucleotides, the CDR3 is TGTGCCTCCCAAGTCGGGGGGACCCGCTACGAGCAGTACTTC. This sequence encodes CASQVGGTRYEQYF. Filled out from reference TRBV2 and TRBJ2-7, the complete variable domain reads EPEVTQTPSHQVTQMGQEVILRCVPISNHLYFYWYRQILGQKVEFLVSFYNNEISEKSEIFDDQFSVERPDGSNFTLKIRSTKLEDSAMYFCASQVGGTRYEQYFGPGTRLTVT.

The V and J genes are TRBV12-3 or TRBV12-4 and TRBJ1-2; 8 bases are a match to TRBD1. The CDR3 contains 16 residues. Trimming cost V 4 bases and J 4 bases; bases outside gene matches: 11. CDR3 sequence: CASSSLRPGQGYGYTF. The CDR3 DNA reads TGTGCCAGCAGTTCCCTTAGGCCCGGACAGGGCTATGGCTACACCTTC.

The chain is built from TRBV2 and TRBJ2-1, with D unclear. This CDR3 is 15 amino acids long. The ends were cut back, 6 bases at V and 1 base at J, with 13 bases in the middle. CDR1 SNHLY and CDR2 FYNNEI come from the germline V gene. CDR3 in amino acids: CASRNPLRSYNEQFF. The DNA of the CDR3 is TGTGCCAGCAGGAACCCACTCCGGTCCTACAATGAGCAGTTCTTC.

CDR3 sequence: CASRSKGKSSYNEQFF. The CDR3 region has the DNA TGTGCCAGCAGATCTAAGGGGAAGAGCTCCTACAATGAGCAGTTCTTC. The genes are TRBV12-3 or TRBV12-4 and TRBJ2-1, with TRBD1 as a possible D gene (5 bases). The CDR3 runs 16 residues. Trimming stripped 6 bases from V and 0 bases from J, with 15 bases between.

V is TRBV12-3 or TRBV12-4 and J is TRBJ2-5, with D unclear. V gave up 6 bases and J gave up 2 bases, with 13 bases separating them. CDR3 length: 14 amino acids. Written as DNA, the CDR3 is TGTGCCAGCAGCGTCCGGCCGGATCAAGAGACCCAGTACTTC. It specifies CASSVRPDQETQYF.

At least ten counts were recorded for this clonotype. J is TRBJ1-3 and V is TRBV6-1; D is uncertain. This CDR3 has 15 amino acids. CDR1 and CDR2 from the germline V gene are MNHNS and SASEGT. V was clipped by 6 bases and J by 0 bases, with 12 bases between them. CDR3 nucleotide sequence: TGTGCCAGCAGGGTCCCGGGGAACTCTGGAAACACCATATATTTT. It specifies CASRVPGNSGNTIYF.

For the CDR3, the DNA is TGTGCCAGCAGTTTCGGACTAGCGGGAGTCAATGAGCAGTTCTTC. This encodes CASSFGLAGVNEQFF. The chain carries TRBV12-3 or TRBV12-4 and TRBJ2-1, with 13 bases identical to TRBD2. Trimming at V came to 3 bases and at J to 6 bases, leaving 2 bases not matched to a gene. The CDR3 covers 15 residues.

As concerns this clonotype: It may be a read error: a sequence one base away is much more abundant. This sequence joins TRBV10-3 and TRBJ1-6; D not certain. This CDR3 contains 12 residues. Germline CDR1 reads ENHRY; CDR2 reads SYGVKD. The CDR3, as DNA: TGTGCCATCAGTGAGGGGGATTCACCCCCCCACTTT. Translation gives CAISEGDSPPHF.

This chain joins TRBV9 and TRBJ2-5, with 7 positions matching TRBD2. The V gene end was trimmed by 0 bases and the J gene end by 2 bases; junction bases not matched to a gene: 7. CDR3 size: 16 residues. Germline V CDR1 and CDR2: SGDLS, YYNGEE. CDR3 in DNA: TGTGCCAGCAGCGTAGGGATGGGAGGGGAGCAAGAGACCCAGTACTTC. Its protein product is CASSVGMGGEQETQYF.

This clonotype was detected many times. The genes are TRBV20-1 and TRBJ2-3; possibly TRBD2 for D (6 bases). CDR1 DFQATT and CDR2 SNEGSKA come from the germline V gene (reference sequence). This CDR3 region has 15 residues. Trimming removed 3 bases from V and 2 bases from J, with 15 bases in between. The CDR3 here is CSARVAGTHTDTQYF. For the CDR3, the DNA is TGCAGTGCTAGGGTCGCGGGGACGCACACAGATACGCAGTATTTT.

CDR3 sequence (DNA): TGTGCCAGCAGTTTAGTTTCTAGCGGGGCCTCCTACGAGCAGTACTTC. Protein: CASSLVSSGASYEQYF. This chain joins TRBV12-3 or TRBV12-4 and TRBJ2-7, with 9 bases fitting TRBD2. Trimming at V came to 1 base and at J to 0 bases, leaving 4 bases not matched to a gene. The CDR3 runs 16 residues.

The V call is TRBV20-1, the J call TRBJ2-3; D is unresolved. Between the trimmed V and J ends, which lost 0 bases and 8 bases, there was a span of 0 bases. CDR1 and CDR2 from the germline V gene are DFQATT and SNEGSKA (reference sequence). This CDR3 is 9 amino acids long. CDR3 nucleotide sequence: TGCAGTGCTAGAGATACGCAGTATTTT. Protein product: CSARDTQYF.

The CDR3 loop reads CSVAGRTTYEQYF. The CDR3 DNA is TGCAGCGTTGCGGGGCGCACTACCTACGAGCAGTACTTC. The rearrangement joins TRBV29-1 to TRBJ2-7; D assignment may be TRBD1 or TRBD2 (5 bases each). Germline CDR1 reads SQVTM; CDR2 reads ANQGSEA. Trimming removed 4 bases from V and 2 bases from J, with 12 bases in between. This CDR3 has 13 amino acids.

J is TRBJ2-3 and V is TRBV20-1, with unresolved D. The CDR3 covers 13 residues. The germline V gene encodes CDR1 DFQATT and CDR2 SNEGSKA (reference sequence). V shed 0 bases and J shed 2 bases, with 6 bases lying between them. CDR3 in DNA: TGCAGTGCTAGAGATGGCAACACAGATACGCAGTATTTT. As protein: CSARDGNTDTQYF.

This CDR3 reads CASSERGTGSSYEQYF. The CDR3 coding sequence is TGTGCCAGCAGCGAAAGGGGGACAGGGAGCTCCTACGAGCAGTACTTC. This chain links TRBV9 with TRBJ2-7; 9 nucleotides line up with TRBD1. The germline V gene has CDR1 SGDLS and CDR2 YYNGEE. Trimming removed 3 bases from V and 0 bases from J; junction bases left unmatched: 7. This CDR3 region has 16 residues.

V gene TRBV6-1 combines with J gene TRBJ2-5; possible D gene TRBD2, 6 bases. The V end lost 4 bases, the J end lost 4 bases, and 16 bases lay between the germline ends. Germline V lookup: CDR1 MNHNS, CDR2 SASEGT. This CDR3 region has 15 residues. CDR3 coding DNA: TGTGCCAGCAGTGGACTACGGAGGGCGGGAGAGACCCAGTACTTC. The encoded protein is CASSGLRRAGETQYF.

This clonotype was recorded a few times. The J gene is TRBJ1-3, the V gene TRBV20-1; D ambiguous. Germline CDR1 reads DFQATT; CDR2 reads SNEGSKA (reference sequence). This CDR3 region has 11 residues. Between the trimmed V and J ends, which lost 2 bases and 4 bases, there was a span of 3 bases. CDR3 DNA sequence: TGCAGTGCTAGAAGCGGAAACACCATATATTTT. Protein: CSARSGNTIYF.

CDR3 DNA sequence: TGTGCCAGCAGTAACTCGCACACCGGGGAGCTGTTTTTT. Residues: CASSNSHTGELFF. This rearrangement joins TRBV12-3 or TRBV12-4 to TRBJ2-2; D not resolved. The CDR3 has 13 residues. The germline V and J ends were trimmed by 5 bases and 3 bases, with 7 bases remaining between them.

The chain carries TRBV20-1 and TRBJ1-4, with D unresolved. CDR1 is DFQATT and CDR2 is SNEGSKA in the germline V gene (reference sequence). CDR3 length: 15 residues. Trimming took 0 bases from V and 4 from J, leaving 12 bases between them. CDR3 sequence (DNA): TGCAGTGCTAGAGATTACGGGCAGCATAATGAAAAACTGTTTTTT. This codes for CSARDYGQHNEKLFF.

The chain employs TRBV24-1 and TRBJ2-1, with 10 bases identical to TRBD2. This CDR3 spans 17 amino acids. In germline, CDR1 is KGHDR, CDR2 SFDVKD. The trim removed 2 bases at V and 0 bases at J, leaving 3 bases unmatched. Here the CDR3 DNA reads TGTGCCACCAGTGATTCCCTAGCGGGGGCCTCCTACAATGAGCAGTTCTTC. It codes for CATSDSLAGASYNEQFF.

This clonotype has a handful of counts. The chain has TRBV6-4 and TRBJ2-6; unclear D gene. The CDR3 runs to 12 residues. Germline values: CDR1 MRHNA, CDR2 SNTAGT. V lost 7 bases and J lost 2, with 3 bases in between. CDR3 sequence (DNA): TGTGCCAGCATGCCTGGGGCCAACGTCCTGACTTTC. Amino acids: CASMPGANVLTF.

This clonotype came up many times. The rearrangement links TRBV15 to TRBJ2-3; TRBD2 is a possible D gene (6 bases). The CDR3 totals 15 residues. CDR1 is LNHNV and CDR2 is YYDKDF in the germline V gene (reference sequence). Trimming removed 6 bases at V and 0 bases at J, with 13 bases between. The CDR3 DNA follows: TGTGCCACCAGTTCGGACTACTACAGCACAGATACGCAGTATTTT. This gives the protein CATSSDYYSTDTQYF.